This T cell receptor beta chain was sequenced for a study of cytomegalovirus exposure and HLA in healthy donors. Study results and caveats: Previously analyzed data showed that most TCR beta V segments were productive at a frequency of about 90% or about 30%. CMV antigen specificity of a few CMV-associated chains was confirmed in vitro.

PCR primers comprised 60 Vbeta and 13 Jbeta primers. Assay: immunoSEQ multiplex PCR; the TCRdb copy retains only in-frame clones and omits some. The data show roughly 150,000 clones, approximately 80% seen once. All donors participated as healthy donors of bone marrow. With respect to this clone: Its cognate antigen is unknown.

The V gene end was trimmed by 4 bases and the J gene end by 6 bases; junction bases not matched to a gene: 7. Germline CDR1 and CDR2: SGHDT and YYEEEE. CDR3 length: 14 amino acids. J is TRBJ1-5 and V is TRBV5-6; 7 bases are shared with TRBD1. The sample consisted of PBMCs. The receptor was derived from a woman aged 35 to 49 in good health and CMV-seronegative. The CDR3 nucleotides read TGTGCCAGCAGCATACAGGGGTTCGGTCAGCCCCAGCATTTT. Translation gives CASSIQGFGQPQHF.